This is a list of T cell receptor beta chains from one sample in a study of metastatic and nonmetastatic thyroid tumors. TCRdb reprocessed the PCR reads via MiXCR. The sample includes about 8,400 clones, around 40% of them seen just once. Sequenced: tumor tissue. These receptors were obtained from a male donor with papillary thyroid cancer or a benign thyroid nodule (not recorded which). Some clones in this sample may be carry-over from other donors' samples. The CDR3 runs from the conserved cysteine through the conserved F or W. Fields, in order: D gene, V gene, J gene, clone size, CDR3 protein, CDR3 DNA. The D gene is left open where the match is weak. Size is omitted from some rows. Given values are once, few, many or a class for expanded clones.

d_gene: NA; v_gene: TRBV20-1; j_gene: TRBJ1-2; abundance: once; CDR3aa: CSARNRAAYGYTF; CDR3nt: TGCAGTGCTAGAAACAGGGCGGCCTATGGCTACACCTTC
d_gene: TRBD2; v_gene: TRBV6-4; j_gene: TRBJ2-2; abundance: few; CDR3aa: CASSDSAGGPGELFF; CDR3nt: TGTGCCAGCAGTGACTCAGCGGGAGGGCCCGGGGAGCTGTTTTTT
d_gene: NA; v_gene: TRBV7-9; j_gene: TRBJ2-7; abundance: few; CDR3aa: CASERLAYEQYF; CDR3nt: TGTGCCAGCGAAAGGCTGGCCTACGAGCAGTACTTC
d_gene: TRBD2; v_gene: TRBV3-1; j_gene: TRBJ2-7; abundance: many; CDR3aa: CASSPRAGAGGEQYF; CDR3nt: TGTGCCAGCAGCCCCCGGGCGGGAGCTGGGGGCGAGCAGTACTTC
d_gene: NA; v_gene: TRBV7-8; j_gene: TRBJ2-7; abundance: once; CDR3aa: CASARGSAYEQYF; CDR3nt: TGTGCCAGCGCCAGGGGTTCGGCCTACGAGCAGTACTTC
d_gene: NA; v_gene: TRBV28; j_gene: TRBJ1-1; abundance: medium-sized; CDR3aa: CASSMGSTVISTEAFF; CDR3nt: TGTGCCAGCAGTATGGGCTCGACAGTAATATCGACTGAAGCTTTCTTT
d_gene: NA; v_gene: TRBV18; j_gene: TRBJ2-5; abundance: NA; CDR3aa: CASSPETQYF; CDR3nt: TGTGCCAGCTCACCGGAGACCCAGTACTTC
d_gene: NA; v_gene: TRBV5-1; j_gene: TRBJ2-6; abundance: NA; CDR3aa: CASSYLGGEGTGANVLTF; CDR3nt: TGCGCCAGCAGCTACCTAGGTGGTGAGGGGACTGGGGCCAACGTCCTGACTTTC
d_gene: TRBD1; v_gene: TRBV7-2; j_gene: TRBJ1-2; abundance: few; CDR3aa: CASSYDRAGYTF; CDR3nt: TGTGCCAGCAGCTATGACAGGGCTGGCTACACCTTC
d_gene: NA; v_gene: TRBV7-2; j_gene: TRBJ1-3; abundance: once; CDR3aa: CASSLQGSLGNTIYF; CDR3nt: TGTGCCAGCAGCTTACAGGGCTCCTTAGGAAACACCATATATTTT
d_gene: TRBD2; v_gene: TRBV7-2; j_gene: TRBJ2-5; abundance: many; CDR3aa: CASSLWEEGLRYF; CDR3nt: TGTGCCAGCAGCTTATGGGAGGAGGGACTAAGGTACTTC
d_gene: NA; v_gene: TRBV9; j_gene: TRBJ2-2; abundance: medium-sized; CDR3aa: CASSPAVGVGELFF; CDR3nt: TGTGCCAGCAGCCCAGCGGTGGGTGTCGGGGAGCTGTTTTTT
d_gene: NA; v_gene: TRBV27; j_gene: TRBJ2-7; abundance: few; CDR3aa: CASSLHYEQYF; CDR3nt: TGTGCCAGCAGTTTACACTACGAGCAGTACTTC
d_gene: NA; v_gene: TRBV20-1; j_gene: TRBJ2-7; abundance: NA; CDR3aa: CSARAIGRPEQYF; CDR3nt: TGCAGTGCTAGAGCAATCGGGAGACCCGAGCAGTACTTC
d_gene: NA; v_gene: TRBV20-1; j_gene: TRBJ2-3; abundance: NA; CDR3aa: CSARVQPSTDTQYF; CDR3nt: TGCAGTGCTAGAGTCCAGCCCAGCACAGATACGCAGTATTTT
d_gene: NA; v_gene: TRBV6-1; j_gene: TRBJ1-5; abundance: few; CDR3aa: CASGSRQESNQPQHF; CDR3nt: TGTGCCAGCGGGTCAAGACAGGAATCTAATCAGCCCCAGCATTTT
d_gene: TRBD1; v_gene: TRBV20-1; j_gene: TRBJ2-7; abundance: NA; CDR3aa: CSATPRDRGAYEQYF; CDR3nt: TGCAGTGCTACCCCCCGGGACAGGGGGGCCTACGAGCAGTACTTC
d_gene: TRBD2; v_gene: TRBV7-8; j_gene: TRBJ2-7; abundance: NA; CDR3aa: CASSLVPTGGSPGEQYF; CDR3nt: TGTGCCAGCAGCTTAGTTCCTACCGGCGGGAGTCCAGGCGAGCAGTACTTC
d_gene: TRBD2; v_gene: TRBV10-2; j_gene: TRBJ2-3; abundance: NA; CDR3aa: CASSESGGSSTDTQYF; CDR3nt: TGCGCCAGCAGTGAGTCGGGGGGGTCAAGCACAGATACGCAGTATTTT
d_gene: TRBD2; v_gene: TRBV12-3/TRBV12-4; j_gene: TRBJ2-2; abundance: NA; CDR3aa: CASSSIGTSGFEDTGELFF; CDR3nt: TGTGCCAGCAGTTCTATTGGGACTAGCGGATTCGAGGACACCGGGGAGCTGTTTTTT
d_gene: TRBD1; v_gene: TRBV20-1; j_gene: TRBJ2-7; abundance: NA; CDR3aa: CSASPLGGWYEQYF; CDR3nt: TGCAGTGCTAGCCCGCTAGGGGGCTGGTACGAGCAGTACTTC
d_gene: NA; v_gene: TRBV3-1; j_gene: TRBJ2-7; abundance: medium-sized; CDR3aa: CASSQQGKYEQYF; CDR3nt: TGTGCCAGCAGCCAGCAGGGAAAATACGAGCAGTACTTC
d_gene: TRBD2; v_gene: TRBV6-1; j_gene: TRBJ2-1; abundance: NA; CDR3aa: CASSEWAGVNEQFF; CDR3nt: TGTGCCAGCAGTGAATGGGCGGGAGTCAATGAGCAGTTCTTC
d_gene: TRBD1; v_gene: TRBV6-2/TRBV6-3; j_gene: TRBJ2-2; abundance: medium-sized; CDR3aa: CASSIQGADTGELFF; CDR3nt: TGTGCCAGCAGTATACAGGGGGCAGACACCGGGGAGCTGTTTTTT
d_gene: TRBD1; v_gene: TRBV20-1; j_gene: TRBJ2-7; abundance: NA; CDR3aa: CSADLPTGQGTDEQYF; CDR3nt: TGCAGTGCGGATCTCCCGACGGGACAGGGGACAGACGAGCAGTACTTC
d_gene: TRBD2; v_gene: TRBV18; j_gene: TRBJ2-7; abundance: NA; CDR3aa: CASSRTSGSPYEQYF; CDR3nt: TGTGCCAGCTCACGAACTAGCGGGTCCCCCTACGAGCAGTACTTC
d_gene: NA; v_gene: TRBV5-1; j_gene: TRBJ1-3; abundance: NA; CDR3aa: CASSLGDSGNTIYF; CDR3nt: TGCGCCAGCAGCTTAGGGGACTCTGGAAACACCATATATTTT
d_gene: NA; v_gene: TRBV7-6; j_gene: TRBJ1-3; abundance: medium-sized; CDR3aa: CASSLASTGNTIYF; CDR3nt: TGTGCCAGCAGCTTAGCAAGTACTGGAAACACCATATATTTT
d_gene: NA; v_gene: TRBV7-3; j_gene: TRBJ2-1; abundance: NA; CDR3aa: CASSRMDGSYNVQFF; CDR3nt: TGTGCGAGCAGCAGAATGGATGGATCCTACAATGTGCAGTTCTTC
d_gene: TRBD2; v_gene: TRBV18; j_gene: TRBJ2-1; abundance: NA; CDR3aa: CASSPTSGNEQFF; CDR3nt: TGTGCCAGCTCACCAACTAGCGGGAATGAGCAGTTCTTC
d_gene: TRBD1; v_gene: TRBV2; j_gene: TRBJ1-2; abundance: few; CDR3aa: CASRRGQEVYGYTF; CDR3nt: TGTGCCAGCAGGAGGGGGCAAGAGGTGTATGGCTACACCTTC
d_gene: NA; v_gene: TRBV20-1; j_gene: TRBJ1-5; abundance: NA; CDR3aa: CSAKNGPRNQPQHF; CDR3nt: TGCAGTGCTAAAAACGGGCCACGCAATCAGCCCCAGCATTTT